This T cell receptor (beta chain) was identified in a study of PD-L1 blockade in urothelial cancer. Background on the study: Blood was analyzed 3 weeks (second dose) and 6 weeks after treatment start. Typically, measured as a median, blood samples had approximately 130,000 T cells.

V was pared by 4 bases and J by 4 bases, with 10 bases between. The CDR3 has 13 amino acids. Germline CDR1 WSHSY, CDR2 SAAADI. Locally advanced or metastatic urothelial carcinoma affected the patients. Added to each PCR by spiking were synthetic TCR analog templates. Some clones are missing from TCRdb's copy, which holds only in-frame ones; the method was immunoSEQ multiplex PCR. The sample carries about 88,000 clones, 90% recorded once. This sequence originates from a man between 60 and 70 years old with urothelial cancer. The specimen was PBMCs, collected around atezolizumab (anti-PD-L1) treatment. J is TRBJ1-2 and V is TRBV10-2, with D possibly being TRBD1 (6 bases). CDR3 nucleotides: TGCGCCAGCAGTGGCAGGGGCGTCTATGGCTACACCTTC. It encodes CASSGRGVYGYTF.